The T cell receptor (beta chain) under discussion was sequenced for a study of blood T cell repertoires in COVID-19. Germline CDR1 SGHAT, CDR2 FQNNGV. V dropped 5 bases and J dropped 2; count of bases not matched to a gene: 9. This CDR3 spans 17 amino acids. Here immunoSEQ multiplex PCR was the method, and the copy in TCRdb shows in-frame clones only, minus some. Among about 82,000 clones, just under 80% were seen once, and the ten largest hold 36%. Sequencing was performed on peripheral blood. The TCR comes from a man in his 60s with COVID-19, enrolled during active disease. The genes are TRBV11-2 and TRBJ2-3; 11 bases map to TRBD2. DNA for the CDR3: TGTGCCAGCAGCCCCCAGGTAGCGGGGGGGATCACAGATACGCAGTATTTT. The encoded protein is CASSPQVAGGITDTQYF. Full variable domain (remainder filled in from reference TRBV11-2 and TRBJ2-3): EAGVAQSPRYKIIEKRQSVAFWCNPISGHATLYWYQQILGQGPKLLIQFQNNGVVDDSQLPKDRFSAERLKGVDSTLKIQPAKLEDSAVYLCASSPQVAGGITDTQYFGPGTRLTVL.